This record covers a single T cell receptor beta chain. This sample was included in a study of a mutant IDH1 vaccine in newly diagnosed glioma. Study details: Receipt of radiotherapy, temozolomide, or both preceded the study, and most received both.

The table came from immunoSEQ multiplex PCR; TCRdb's copy has only in-frame clones and leaves some out. The data hold about 38,000 clones, with roughly 92% observed a single time. Time point of the sample: baseline, week 1 (first vaccination visit). Treatment of the sample: pre-vaccination baseline after standard-of-care therapy. Trimming removed 4 bases at V and 2 bases at J, with 20 bases between. Germline V gene data show CDR1 as LGHNA and CDR2 as YNFKEQ. The CDR3 spans 17 residues. The TCR comes from a man between 18 and 29 years old with glioma. The source material was PBMCs, sampled from a glioma patient treated with radiotherapy, temozolomide or both. V usage is TRBV4-2 and J usage is TRBJ1-2; D might be TRBD1 (6 bases). CDR3 loop: CASSPPPTPGGNYGYTF. The CDR3 DNA follows: TGTGCCAGCAGCCCTCCTCCTACCCCTGGGGGCAACTATGGCTACACCTTC.